A single sample gave rise to the 3 T cell receptor beta chains below, sequenced in a study of beta chain features in type 1 diabetes. Sequencing targeted expressed TCRB transcripts, as all isolated RNA had been reverse transcribed. TCRdb's copy holds only in-frame clones and misses some; the assay was immunoSEQ multiplex PCR. The sample lists hundreds of thousands of clones, 10% to 15% occurring once. Material: naive CD4+ T cells from blood. Receptor source: a man between 18 and 29 years old in good health.

The chain is built from TRBV30 and TRBJ2-1; 14 bases fit TRBD2. Unmatched junction bases numbered 3, after V lost 3 bases and J lost 2 bases. Per the germline V gene, CDR1 is GTSNPN and CDR2 is SVGIG (reference sequence). The CDR3 covers 16 residues. CDR3 bases: TGTGCCTGGAGGGGGACTAGCGGGAGCGCCTACAATGAGCAGTTCTTC. This translates into CAWRGTSGSAYNEQFF.

The V and J genes are TRBV5-1 and TRBJ2-5; 9 nucleotides align to TRBD2. CDR3 length: 12 amino acids. The V gene end was trimmed by 9 bases and the J gene end by 3 bases; junction bases not matched to a gene: 3. Germline-derived CDR1 and CDR2 are SGHRS and YFSETQ. The CDR3 sequence: CAISGGKETQYF. CDR3 sequence (DNA): TGCGCCATTAGCGGGGGTAAAGAGACCCAGTACTTC.

This clone was seen a handful of times. The gene calls are TRBV5-1 and TRBJ2-7; TRBD1 agrees at 7 bases. From germline, CDR1 is SGHRS and CDR2 YFSETQ. CDR3 length: 15 amino acids. The V and J ends lost 5 bases and 1 base, in that order; junction bases with no gene match: 9. CDR3: CASRQSGTVSYEQYF. CDR3 coding DNA: TGCGCCAGCAGACAATCCGGGACAGTTTCCTACGAGCAGTACTTC.